This T cell receptor beta chain derives from a study of blood T cell repertoires in COVID-19. Study background: Sources were T cells, B-cell-depleted T cells, or PBMCs; the material itself was cDNA or gDNA.

Libraries were prepared by immunoSEQ multiplex PCR; TCRdb keeps only in-frame clonotypes and omits some of them. The top ten hold over 9% of the sample, which has around 200,000 clones, about nine tenths seen once. V lost 4 bases, J lost 5 bases, and 20 bases lay in between. Germline V CDR1 and CDR2: SNHLY, FYNNEI. The CDR3 length is 17 residues. Ages ranged from roughly 18 to 100 years, with residence in around 24 US areas. The study assigned cohorts using participant-reported clinical history. The sample taken for sequencing was PBMCs or T cells enriched from blood (not recorded which). The chain recombines TRBV2 with TRBJ1-4; maybe TRBD1 (5 bases). The receptor's source is a man younger than 35 with acute COVID-19. In DNA, the CDR3 is TGTGCCAGCAGTGGAAATCCCAGGGTTGGAAGAAATGAAAAACTGTTTTTT. As protein: CASSGNPRVGRNEKLFF.